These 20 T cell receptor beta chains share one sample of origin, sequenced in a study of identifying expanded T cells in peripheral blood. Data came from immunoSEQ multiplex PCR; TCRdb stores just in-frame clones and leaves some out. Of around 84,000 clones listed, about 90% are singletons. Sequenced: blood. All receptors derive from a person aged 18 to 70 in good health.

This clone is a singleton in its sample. The CDR3 spells CASSEPGLRFYGYTF. In DNA, the CDR3 is TGCGCCAGCAGTGAGCCGGGCCTACGATTCTATGGCTACACCTTC. The rearrangement links TRBV10-2 to TRBJ1-2; D gene uncertain. Trimming left V 2 bases short and J 4 bases short, with 14 bases between. CDR1 is WSHSY and CDR2 is SAAADI in the germline V gene. This CDR3 spans 15 amino acids.

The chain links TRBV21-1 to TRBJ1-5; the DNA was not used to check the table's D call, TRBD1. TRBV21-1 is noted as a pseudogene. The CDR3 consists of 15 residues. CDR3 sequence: CASRRTGIGLWPQHF. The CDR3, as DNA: TGTGCCAGCAGAAGGACAGGGATCGGTTTGTGGCCCCAGCATTTT.

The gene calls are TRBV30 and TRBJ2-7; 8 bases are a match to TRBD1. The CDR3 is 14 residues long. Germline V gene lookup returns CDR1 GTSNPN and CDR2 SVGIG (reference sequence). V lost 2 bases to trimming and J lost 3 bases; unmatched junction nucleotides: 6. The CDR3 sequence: CAWSPGQGFYEQYF. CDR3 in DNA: TGTGCCTGGAGTCCCGGACAGGGCTTCTACGAGCAGTACTTC.

The CDR3 DNA sequence: TGTGCCTGGAGTGTGCCTCAGGCAGTGAACACTGAAGCTTTCTTT. Translation gives CAWSVPQAVNTEAFF. This chain uses TRBV30 with TRBJ1-1, with D hard to call. The germline V and J ends were trimmed by 0 bases and 0 bases, with 11 bases remaining between them. Germline values: CDR1 GTSNPN, CDR2 SVGIG (reference sequence). The CDR3 extends over 15 amino acids.

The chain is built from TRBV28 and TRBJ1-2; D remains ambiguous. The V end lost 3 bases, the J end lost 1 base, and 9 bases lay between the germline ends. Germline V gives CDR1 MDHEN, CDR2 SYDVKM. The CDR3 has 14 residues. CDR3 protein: CASSFGQDNYGYTF. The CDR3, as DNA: TGTGCCAGCAGTTTCGGGCAGGATAACTATGGCTACACCTTC.

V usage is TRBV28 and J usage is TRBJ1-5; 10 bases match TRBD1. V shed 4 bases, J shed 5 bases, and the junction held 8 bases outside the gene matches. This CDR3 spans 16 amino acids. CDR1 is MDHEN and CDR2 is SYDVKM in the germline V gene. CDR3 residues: CASSYSGQGFDQPQHF. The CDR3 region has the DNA TGTGCCAGCAGTTACTCGGGACAGGGGTTCGATCAGCCCCAGCATTTT. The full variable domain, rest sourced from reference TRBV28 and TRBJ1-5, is DVKVTQSSRYLVKRTGEKVFLECVQDMDHENMFWYRQDPGLGLRLIYFSYDVKMKEKGDIPEGYSVSREKKERFSLILESASTNQTSMYLCASSYSGQGFDQPQHFGDGTRLSIL.

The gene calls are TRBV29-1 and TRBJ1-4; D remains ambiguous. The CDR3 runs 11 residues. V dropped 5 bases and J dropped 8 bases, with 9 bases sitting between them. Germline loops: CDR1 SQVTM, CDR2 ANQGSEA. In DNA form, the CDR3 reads TGCAGCGTTTTGGGAGAGGAAAAACTGTTTTTT. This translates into CSVLGEEKLFF.

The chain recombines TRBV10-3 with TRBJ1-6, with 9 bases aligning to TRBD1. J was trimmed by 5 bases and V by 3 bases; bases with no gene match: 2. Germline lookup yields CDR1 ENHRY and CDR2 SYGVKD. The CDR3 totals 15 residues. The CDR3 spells CAISDGTGNNSPLHF. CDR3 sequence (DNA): TGTGCCATCAGTGACGGGACAGGGAATAATTCACCCCTCCACTTT.

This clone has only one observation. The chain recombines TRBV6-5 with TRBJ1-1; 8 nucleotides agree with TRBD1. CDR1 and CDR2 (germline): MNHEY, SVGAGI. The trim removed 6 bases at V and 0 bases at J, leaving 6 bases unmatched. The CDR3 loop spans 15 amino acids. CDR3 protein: CASSGTGEMNTEAFF. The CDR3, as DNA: TGTGCCAGCAGCGGGACAGGAGAGATGAACACTGAAGCTTTCTTT.

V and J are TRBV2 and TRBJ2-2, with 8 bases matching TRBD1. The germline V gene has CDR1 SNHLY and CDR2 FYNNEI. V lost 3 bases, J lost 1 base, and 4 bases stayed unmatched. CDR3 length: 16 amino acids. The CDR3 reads CASSDQGAENTGELFF. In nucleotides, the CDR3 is TGTGCCAGCAGTGACCAGGGGGCAGAGAACACCGGGGAGCTGTTTTTT.

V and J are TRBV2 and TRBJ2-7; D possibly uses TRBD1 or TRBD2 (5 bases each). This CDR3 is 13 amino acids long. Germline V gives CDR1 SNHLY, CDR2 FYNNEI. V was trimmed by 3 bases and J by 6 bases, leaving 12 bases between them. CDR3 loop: CASSDGGTLEQYF. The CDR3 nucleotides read TGTGCCAGCAGTGACGGTGGGACCCTCGAGCAGTACTTC.

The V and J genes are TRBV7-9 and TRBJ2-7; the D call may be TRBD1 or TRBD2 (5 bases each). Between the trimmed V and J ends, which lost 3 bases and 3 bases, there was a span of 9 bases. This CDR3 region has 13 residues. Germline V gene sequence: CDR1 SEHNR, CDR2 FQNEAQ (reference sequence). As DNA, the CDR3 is TGTGCCAGCAGCTTTCGGGGCTTCTACGAGCAGTACTTC. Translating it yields CASSFRGFYEQYF.

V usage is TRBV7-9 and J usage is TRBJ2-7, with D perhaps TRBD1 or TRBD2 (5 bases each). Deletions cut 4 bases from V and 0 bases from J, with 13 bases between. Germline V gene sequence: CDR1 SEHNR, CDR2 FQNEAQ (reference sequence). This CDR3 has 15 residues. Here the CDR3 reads CASSSGTAISYEQYF. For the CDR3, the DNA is TGTGCCAGCAGCTCCGGGACGGCGATCTCCTACGAGCAGTACTTC.

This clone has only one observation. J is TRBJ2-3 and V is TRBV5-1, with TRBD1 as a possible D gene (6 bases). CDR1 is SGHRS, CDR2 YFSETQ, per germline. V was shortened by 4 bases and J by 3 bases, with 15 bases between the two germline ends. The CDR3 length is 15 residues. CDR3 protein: CASSTEQGRTDTQYF. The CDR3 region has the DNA TGCGCCAGCAGCACGGAACAGGGAAGGACAGATACGCAGTATTTT. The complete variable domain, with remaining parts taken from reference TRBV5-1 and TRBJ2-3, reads KAGVTQTPRYLIKTRGQQVTLSCSPISGHRSVSWYQQTPGQGLQFLFEYFSETQRNKGNFPGRFSGRQFSNSRSEMNVSTLELGDSALYLCASSTEQGRTDTQYFGPGTRLTVL.

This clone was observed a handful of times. As DNA, the CDR3 is TGTGCCAGCAGCGCCAAGCAGGGGACGACCTACGAGCAGTACTTC. Translation: CASSAKQGTTYEQYF. The chain employs TRBV7-2 and TRBJ2-7; possibly TRBD1 for D (6 bases). Per germline, CDR1 SGHTA and CDR2 FQGNSA. This CDR3 has 15 amino acids. V gave up 5 bases and J gave up 2 bases, with 16 bases separating them.

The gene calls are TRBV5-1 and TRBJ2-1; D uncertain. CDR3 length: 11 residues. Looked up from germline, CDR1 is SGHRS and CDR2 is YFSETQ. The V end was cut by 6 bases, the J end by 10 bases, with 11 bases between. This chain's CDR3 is CASTRTGEQFF. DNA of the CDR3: TGCGCCAGCACCAGAACCGGGGAGCAGTTCTTC.

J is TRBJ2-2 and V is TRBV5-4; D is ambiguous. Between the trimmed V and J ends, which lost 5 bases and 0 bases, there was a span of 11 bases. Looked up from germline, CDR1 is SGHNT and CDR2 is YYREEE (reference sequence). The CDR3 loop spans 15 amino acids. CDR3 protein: CASRLRSANTGELFF. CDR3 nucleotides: TGTGCCAGCAGACTCAGATCGGCGAACACCGGGGAGCTGTTTTTT.

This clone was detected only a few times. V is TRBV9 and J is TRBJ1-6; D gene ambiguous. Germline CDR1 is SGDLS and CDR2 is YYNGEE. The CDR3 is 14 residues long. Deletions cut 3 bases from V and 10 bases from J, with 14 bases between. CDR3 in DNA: TGTGCCAGCAGCGCGCAGAGTTCCTGGTCACCCCTCCACTTT. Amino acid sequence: CASSAQSSWSPLHF.

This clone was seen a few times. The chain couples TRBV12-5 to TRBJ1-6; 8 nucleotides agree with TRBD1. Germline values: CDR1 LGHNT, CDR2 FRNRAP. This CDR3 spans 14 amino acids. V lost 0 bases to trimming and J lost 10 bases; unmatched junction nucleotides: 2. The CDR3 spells CASGLVTGESPLHF. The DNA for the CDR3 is TGTGCTAGTGGTTTGGTGACAGGGGAATCACCCCTCCACTTT.

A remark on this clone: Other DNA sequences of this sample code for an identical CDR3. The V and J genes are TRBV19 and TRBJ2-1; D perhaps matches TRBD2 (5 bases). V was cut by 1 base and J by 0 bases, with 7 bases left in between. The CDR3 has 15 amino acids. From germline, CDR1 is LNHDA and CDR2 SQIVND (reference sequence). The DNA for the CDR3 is TGTGCCAGTAGTATAGCTGGGAGCTCCTACAATGAGCAGTTCTTC. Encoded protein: CASSIAGSSYNEQFF.